This TCR beta chain is from a study of CD8+ T cells in alopecia areata (dated by TCRdb to the late 2010s). Some background on the complete study: The treated patients took part in an open-label pilot trial in which moderate-to-severe alopecia areata was treated with oral tofacitinib at 5 to 10 mg twice daily. Tofacitinib was administered for 6 to 18 months, and 6 months of follow-up off drug were then conducted to assess delayed response and recurrence. In both human patients and the C3H/HeJ mouse model, the study applied high-throughput TCRbeta sequencing to look at T cell clonal expansion in alopecia areata. Scalp tissue and sorted CD4+ and CD8+ peripheral blood T cells from patchy and totalis/universalis alopecia areata patients and from healthy controls were covered by human TCRbeta sequencing. Patients on tofacitinib were biopsied at baseline and after 4 and 24 weeks of treatment, and several of the patients also had a later scalp biopsy. Scalp clonality was compared across normal scalp (n=4), patchy alopecia areata scalp (n=8), and alopecia totalis/universalis scalp (n=8). RNA was extracted with the PAXgene miRNA kit for fixed scalp, the miRNeasy kit for PBMCs, and the RNeasy kit for mouse skin. Amplification of TCRbeta CDR3 regions was done by immunoSEQ multiplex PCR using 35 Vbeta forward primers and 13 Jbeta reverse primers. Study-wide conclusions, independent of this receptor: Scalp TCR repertoire analysis is complicated because resident alphabeta T cells in normal human skin are also sequenced, whereas mouse skin is dominated by gammadelta T cells. Compared with normal scalp, lesional scalp had higher clonality and more expanded CD8+ clones, particularly in alopecia totalis/universalis, a pattern that suggests antigenic drive. Shared TCR sequences between patients were less evident than in mice, which may be partly attributable to HLA diversity in the patient population.

The intended sense of this specimen's time point label: baseline before oral tofacitinib. Peripheral blood and lesional scalp punch biopsies were obtained from patients with alopecia areata. Scalp biopsies from humans were placed right away in PAXgene tissue containers for fixation. The library was obtained by the immunoSEQ multiplex PCR assay. To provide template for TCR sequencing, every sample had RNA extracted and reverse transcribed into cDNA. SuperScript III was used to make first-strand cDNA, primed with a 2:1 mix of oligo-dT and random hexamers. A synthetic immune receptor repertoire was used to assess amplification bias, and residual bias was removed computationally. Per the original workflow: After raw reads were preprocessed to remove errors, the CDR3 was defined following IMGT conventions as running from the conserved cysteine to phenylalanine. Clonality was computed by normalizing Shannon entropy by log2 of the number of productive unique TCRs and subtracting the result from 1. CD4 or CD8 identity of scalp clones was inferred by cross-referencing scalp TCRbeta sequences with sorted blood CD4 and CD8 repertoires. In its TCRdb copy, this immuneACCESS table keeps in-frame sequences only and misses some clones. Where compared with another copy, unresolved V genes explain less than half of these, and the others have no known cause. D and trimming were read from the DNA, whereas the V and J calls and clone size are those reported in that table. The sample table lists about 7,900 clones, roughly 55% of them with a count of one. Clones ranked in the top ten supply about 12% of the sample.

As to this clone: The target of this receptor is not known. No quality values exist for individual bases; no much larger clone is one base distant.

From the cysteine up to the phenylalanine, the CDR3 has a length of 15 residues. Solely the CDR3 DNA is kept, with 45 bases framed from the first base. Germline trimming: 4 bases from V, 2 bases from J; junction bases outside gene matches: 4. The germline V gene specifies KGHSH as CDR1 and LQKENI as CDR2. This sequence was found in a human donor with alopecia areata. The sequence is built from TRBV18 and TRBJ2-7, with 11 middle bases fitting TRBD1. This sample comprised skin, obtained at week 0. The CDR3 region reads CASSRTGGKAYEQYF. In nucleotide form, the sequence is TGTGCCAGCTCACGGACAGGGGGCAAAGCCTACGAGCAGTACTTC.